This TCR beta chain is drawn from a study of T-cell reconstitution after alpha-beta-depleted transplantation in children. The TCRbeta library was prepared with unique molecular identifiers. From the PCR reads, TCRdb called clonotypes with MiXCR, one entry per CDR3 protein. Of over 400,000 distinct CDR3 sequences listed, around two fifths were seen once; the top ten hold about 30%. To note about this clonotype: Its antigen is not known.

There are 18 residues in the CDR3. Study-wide results and limits: Newly generated T cells supplied most T-cell counts and diversity one year post-transplant.

The sequence was obtained from a girl aged 2-10 years with aplastic anemia, due to receive a stem cell transplant. Sequences were derived from PBMCs, sampled before TCRalphabeta/CD19-depleted stem cell transplant. The V call is TRBV21-1, the J call TRBJ2-6; TRBD1, the table's D call, was not compared with the DNA. TRBV21-1 is recorded as a pseudogene. CDR3 sequence: CASSNQGKGAPGANVLTF. The CDR3 bases are TGTGCCAGCAGCAACCAGGGCAAGGGGGCGCCTGGGGCCAACGTCCTGACTTTC.